Sequencing of this T cell receptor beta chain was carried out in a study of T cell responses to AZD1222 COVID-19 vaccine. Here immunoSEQ multiplex PCR was the method, and the copy in TCRdb shows in-frame clones only, minus some. The sample holds about 150,000 clones, 90% seen once. The length of the CDR3 is 16 residues. Germline V CDR1 and CDR2: LNHDA, SQIVND (reference sequence). V lost 4 bases and J 1 base, leaving 16 bases between the germline ends. The sample consisted of peripheral blood, taken 28 days after the second AZD1222 dose. This sequence originates from an adult who received the AZD1222 COVID-19 vaccine. The chain combines TRBV19 with TRBJ1-1; D gene unclear. CDR3 in DNA: TGTGCCAGTAGTACCGCCGGACGGATTCCGAACACTGAAGCTTTCTTT. Translated, it gives CASSTAGRIPNTEAFF.